One and the same sample provided the 26 T cell receptor beta chains below, sequenced in a study of beta chain features in type 1 diabetes listed by TCRdb under 2018. Summary of the overall study and its limitations: A moderate but significant shortening of TCRB CDR3 length was observed in type 1 diabetes patients in all four CD4+ subsets.

Receptor libraries were prepared by the immunoSEQ multiplex PCR assay. All of the isolated RNA was reverse transcribed with the High Capacity cDNA Reverse Transcription Kit, so expressed TCRB transcripts were sequenced. Here the immuneACCESS table is served through TCRdb, limited to in-frame sequences with V and J called. Missing clones are a known gap in these copies; in checked studies unresolved V genes cover under half, and the rest lacks a known reason. This sample gives some 150,000 clones in total; around 9% of them show up just once. The ten largest clones add up to 0.7% of the sample. What these receptors recognize is not known. The sequencing sample was made of central memory CD4+ T cells from blood. These receptors all come from a woman in her 30s with type 1 diabetes.

Only a few counts were recorded for this clone. This rearrangement joins TRBV5-1 to TRBJ2-5; possible D gene TRBD1, 6 bases. Looked up from germline, CDR1 is SGHRS and CDR2 is YFSETQ. The CDR3 is 14 residues long. V lost 0 bases to trimming and J lost 9 bases, with 15 bases between them. CDR3 DNA: TGCGCCAGCAGCTTGGTTTCGGGCGCAGGGGCCCAGTACTTC. Translation: CASSLVSGAGAQYF.

The chain couples TRBV5-6 to TRBJ1-2, with TRBD1 as a possible D gene (6 bases). Looked up from germline, CDR1 is SGHDT and CDR2 is YYEEEE. The length of the CDR3 is 14 residues. The V gene lost 1 base and the J gene lost 2 bases, with 9 bases spanning the gap. The CDR3 spells CASSLQGTNYGYTF. The CDR3 DNA reads TGTGCCAGCAGCTTGCAGGGGACAAACTATGGCTACACCTTC.

At least ten counts were recorded for this clone. The V and J genes are TRBV7-9 and TRBJ1-2, with a possible D match to TRBD1 (6 bases). The germline V and J ends were trimmed by 6 bases and 4 bases, with 15 bases remaining between them. Germline CDR1 is SEHNR and CDR2 is FQNEAQ (reference sequence). The CDR3 sequence is 14 residues long. The CDR3 region is CASRTAGDIYGYTF. DNA of the CDR3: TGTGCCAGCAGGACTGCGGGGGACATCTATGGCTACACCTTC.

There are a few counts of this clone. The chain is built from TRBV7-6 and TRBJ2-3; 7 bases are shared with TRBD2. The CDR3 is made up of 16 amino acids. With 5 bases clipped from V and 2 bases from J, the junction kept 10 bases outside the gene matches. Germline V gene sequence: CDR1 SGHVS, CDR2 FNYEAQ. The CDR3 protein is CASSRRTRSNTDTQYF. In DNA, the CDR3 is TGTGCCAGCAGCCGCCGGACTAGATCTAACACAGATACGCAGTATTTT.

This clone was found a few times. This sequence joins TRBV6-6 and TRBJ1-5; D unresolved. The CDR3 is 14 residues long. The germline CDR1 and CDR2 sequences are MNHNY and SVGAGI (reference sequence). V dropped 5 bases and J dropped 1 base, with 9 bases sitting between them. Here the CDR3 DNA reads TGTGCCAGCAGTGGAGGAGTGAGCAATCAGCCCCAGCATTTT. Amino acid sequence: CASSGGVSNQPQHF.

This chain joins TRBV7-3 and TRBJ2-1; tentatively, D is TRBD2 (5 bases). CDR1 and CDR2 (germline): SGHTA, FQGTGA. Trimming took 5 bases from V and 0 from J, leaving 14 bases between them. CDR3 size: 16 residues. This CDR3 reads CASSPTSRGSYNEQFF. CDR3 in DNA: TGTGCCAGCAGCCCGACGAGTCGGGGCTCCTACAATGAGCAGTTCTTC.

There are a few counts of this clone. This chain uses TRBV7-9 with TRBJ2-3; TRBD2 agrees at 8 bases. CDR3 size: 17 residues. V was pared by 1 base and J by 2 bases, with 8 bases of the junction left unmatched. Germline V gene lookup returns CDR1 SEHNR and CDR2 FQNEAQ (reference sequence). The CDR3, as DNA: TGTGCCAGCAGCTTAGGTGTACTAGCGGACCTCACAGATACGCAGTATTTT. The encoded protein is CASSLGVLADLTDTQYF.

This clone came up a few times. This CDR3 is CASSLKYRDQPQHF. CDR3 coding DNA: TGTGCCAGCAGTTTAAAATACAGGGATCAGCCCCAGCATTTT. The chain is built from TRBV27 and TRBJ1-5, with a tentative D call TRBD1 (6 bases). V lost 2 bases and J lost 5, with 10 bases in between. Germline CDR1 is MNHEY and CDR2 is SMNVEV (reference sequence). This CDR3 spans 14 amino acids.

The chain couples TRBV1 to TRBJ2-2; the table's TRBD2 call for D was not verified on the DNA. TRBV1 is given as a pseudogene. The CDR3 consists of 15 residues. The CDR3 spells CTSPSGRVGTGELFF. Written as DNA, the CDR3 is TGCACCAGCCCTAGCGGGAGGGTCGGCACCGGGGAGCTGTTTTTT.

This clone was observed a few times. The chain employs TRBV7-9 and TRBJ2-2, with 8 bases lining up with TRBD1. The CDR3 runs to 16 residues. The germline V gene encodes CDR1 SEHNR and CDR2 FQNEAQ (reference sequence). After removal of 5 bases from V and 2 bases from J, the junction contained 7 bases not matched to a gene. The CDR3 is CASSGGQVVNTGELFF. The CDR3 DNA reads TGTGCCAGCAGCGGGGGACAGGTTGTTAACACCGGGGAGCTGTTTTTT.

This clone turned up a few times. The gene calls are TRBV19 and TRBJ1-1; D might be TRBD1 (5 bases). Germline CDR1 reads LNHDA; CDR2 reads SQIVND (reference sequence). The V and J ends lost 7 bases and 0 bases respectively, with 12 bases between them. CDR3 length: 14 amino acids. The CDR3 is CASNRLGLNTEAFF. In nucleotides, the CDR3 is TGTGCCAGTAATCGGTTGGGGCTGAACACTGAAGCTTTCTTT.

This clone occurred a few times. V and J are TRBV4-2 and TRBJ2-3, with D perhaps TRBD2 (6 bases). CDR3 size: 13 residues. Trimming cost V 0 bases and J 10 bases, with 11 bases left between them. CDR1 is LGHNA, CDR2 YNFKEQ, per germline. Here the CDR3 DNA reads TGTGCCAGCAGCCAAGATACGGGAGTTTCGCAGTATTTT. This translates into CASSQDTGVSQYF.

The V call is TRBV30, the J call TRBJ1-2; weak D call: TRBD1 (5 bases). Looked up from germline, CDR1 is GTSNPN and CDR2 is SVGIG (reference sequence). With 0 bases removed from V and 8 bases from J, the gap between germline ends came to 13 bases. The CDR3 is made up of 13 amino acids. The CDR3 coding sequence is TGTGCCTGGAGTGTAGGTCAGGGTACCGGCTACACCTTC. Its protein product is CAWSVGQGTGYTF. Full variable domain (missing parts from reference TRBV30 and TRBJ1-2): SQTIHQWPATLVQPVGSPLSLECTVEGTSNPNLYWYRQAAGRGLQLLFYSVGIGQISSEVPQNLSASRPQDRQFILSSKKLLLSDSGFYLCAWSVGQGTGYTFGSGTRLTVV.

The chain is built from TRBV2 and TRBJ2-7; the match to TRBD2 covers 8 bases. V gave up 3 bases and J gave up 2 bases; unmatched junction bases: 3. CDR3 length: 14 amino acids. The germline CDR1 and CDR2 sequences are SNHLY and FYNNEI. CDR3 residues: CASSDAGGTYEQYF. CDR3 nucleotide sequence: TGTGCCAGCAGTGATGCGGGAGGTACCTACGAGCAGTACTTC.

This clone was observed a handful of times. This chain uses TRBV5-1 with TRBJ2-2, with 7 nucleotides matching TRBD1. The CDR3 extends over 15 amino acids. Trimming at V came to 3 bases and at J to 1 base, leaving 3 bases not matched to a gene. Germline V gene lookup returns CDR1 SGHRS and CDR2 YFSETQ. The CDR3 loop reads CASSSTGENTGELFF. CDR3 sequence (DNA): TGCGCCAGCAGCTCAACAGGGGAGAACACCGGGGAGCTGTTTTTT.

Of note for this clone: The sample carries other DNA sequences with the same CDR3. V usage is TRBV9 and J usage is TRBJ2-3; D call uncertain. Trimming pared 4 bases from V and 1 base from J, leaving 4 bases between. This CDR3 is 12 amino acids long. Germline V CDR1 and CDR2: SGDLS, YYNGEE. CDR3 coding DNA: TGTGCCAGCAGCCCTCGCACAGATACGCAGTATTTT. Protein product: CASSPRTDTQYF.

The chain carries TRBV7-9 and TRBJ2-3; D gene uncertain. CDR1 and CDR2 from the germline V gene are SEHNR and FQNEAQ (reference sequence). The V gene lost 5 bases and the J gene lost 6 bases, with 6 bases spanning the gap. CDR3 size: 11 residues. The CDR3 DNA is TGTGCCAGCAGCCCCCGGGATACGCAGTATTTT. As protein: CASSPRDTQYF.

The genes are TRBV15 and TRBJ2-3; 8 bases are a match to TRBD2. V lost 3 bases to trimming and J lost 4 bases; unmatched junction nucleotides: 12. This CDR3 has 17 residues. Germline CDR1 LNHNV, CDR2 YYDKDF (reference sequence). For the CDR3, the DNA is TGTGCCACCAGCAGGGGCAGCGGAGCGGGGGATTCAGATACGCAGTATTTT. Encoded protein: CATSRGSGAGDSDTQYF.

This clone was observed a handful of times. The chain recombines TRBV30 with TRBJ1-3; perhaps TRBD1 as D (6 bases). The CDR3 runs 15 residues. CDR1 and CDR2 (germline): GTSNPN, SVGIG (reference sequence). Trimming shortened V by 2 bases and J by 1 base, and 12 bases separated the two germline ends. CDR3 protein: CAWSLFGTSGNTIYF. CDR3 in DNA: TGTGCCTGGAGTCTCTTCGGGACATCTGGAAACACCATATATTTT. The full variable domain, in which reference TRBV30 and TRBJ1-3 provide the parts outside the CDR3, is SQTIHQWPATLVQPVGSPLSLECTVEGTSNPNLYWYRQAAGRGLQLLFYSVGIGQISSEVPQNLSASRPQDRQFILSSKKLLLSDSGFYLCAWSLFGTSGNTIYFGEGSWLTVV.

The table lists this clone with a few counts. J is TRBJ1-1 and V is TRBV15; 7 bases fit TRBD1. V lost 1 base to trimming and J lost 6 bases; unmatched junction nucleotides: 14. This CDR3 is built from 17 residues. Germline V gene sequence: CDR1 LNHNV, CDR2 YYDKDF (reference sequence). Here the CDR3 reads CATSRVLNRGQEAEAFF. The CDR3 DNA reads as TGTGCCACCAGCAGAGTATTGAATAGGGGGCAAGAAGCTGAAGCTTTCTTT.

The chain joins TRBV29-1 to TRBJ2-7; no definite D call. The length of the CDR3 is 11 residues. The germline V gene encodes CDR1 SQVTM and CDR2 ANQGSEA. V was pared by 7 bases and J by 5 bases, with 12 bases between. The CDR3 DNA is TGCAGCGGCACCTCCCAGGACGAGCAGTACTTC. Residues: CSGTSQDEQYF.

The rearrangement joins TRBV19 to TRBJ1-1; perhaps TRBD1 as D (6 bases). The germline gives CDR1 LNHDA, CDR2 SQIVND (reference sequence). The CDR3 sequence is 15 residues long. Deletions cut 6 bases from V and 0 bases from J, with 14 bases between. This CDR3 is CASSDPGGLNTEAFF. Here the CDR3 DNA reads TGTGCCAGTAGCGACCCTGGGGGCCTGAACACTGAAGCTTTCTTT. Together with reference TRBV19 and TRBJ1-1, the CDR3 gives the full variable domain: DGGITQSPKYLFRKEGQNVTLSCEQNLNHDAMYWYRQDPGQGLRLIYYSQIVNDFQKGDIAEGYSVSREKKESFPLTVTSAQKNPTAFYLCASSDPGGLNTEAFFGQGTRLTVV.

Here the CDR3 DNA reads TGTGCCAGCATGCAGGGGGTGTACCATGGCTACACCTTC. Translating gives CASMQGVYHGYTF. The V call is TRBV2, the J call TRBJ1-2; 7 nucleotides align to TRBD1. V lost 7 bases to trimming and J lost 6 bases; unmatched junction nucleotides: 8. The CDR3 totals 13 residues. The germline CDR1 and CDR2 sequences are SNHLY and FYNNEI.

There are a few counts of this clone. The DNA for the CDR3 is TGTGCCAGCAGCTTAGCGGCCATGGCGGAAGAGACCCAGTACTTC. Its protein product is CASSLAAMAEETQYF. This chain connects TRBV11-1 to TRBJ2-5; D is undetermined. The germline V and J ends were trimmed by 0 bases and 3 bases, with 11 bases remaining between them. The CDR3 length is 15 residues. Germline V gives CDR1 SGHAT, CDR2 FQDESV (reference sequence).

The genes are TRBV6-5 and TRBJ1-1; 8 nucleotides agree with TRBD1. V gave up 6 bases and J gave up 10 bases; unmatched junction bases: 10. CDR1 is MNHEY and CDR2 is SVGAGI in the germline V gene. The CDR3 consists of 13 residues. DNA of the CDR3: TGTGCCAGCAGACCGGGACAGGCTTTACGAGCTTTCTTT. Protein sequence: CASRPGQALRAFF.

The chain combines TRBV27 with TRBJ2-1; 15 positions match TRBD2. This CDR3 region has 16 residues. Losses at the gene ends were 6 bases for V and 10 bases for J; bases not matched to a gene: 10. The germline CDR1 and CDR2 sequences are MNHEY and SMNVEV (reference sequence). The CDR3 sequence is CASRISGTSGRKEQFF. CDR3 bases: TGTGCCAGCAGAATTTCCGGGACTAGCGGGAGGAAGGAGCAGTTCTTC.